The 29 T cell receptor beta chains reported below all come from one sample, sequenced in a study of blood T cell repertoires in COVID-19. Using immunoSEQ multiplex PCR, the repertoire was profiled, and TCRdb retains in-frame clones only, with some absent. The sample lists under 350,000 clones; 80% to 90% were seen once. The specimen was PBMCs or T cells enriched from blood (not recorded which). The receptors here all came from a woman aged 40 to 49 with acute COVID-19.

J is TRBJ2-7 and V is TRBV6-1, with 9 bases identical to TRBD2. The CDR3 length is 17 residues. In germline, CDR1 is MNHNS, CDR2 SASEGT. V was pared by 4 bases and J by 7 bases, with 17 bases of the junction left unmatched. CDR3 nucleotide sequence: TGTGCCAGCAGTGCTGCGGGCGGGAGGGCCATTTCGGGAGAGCAGTACTTC. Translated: CASSAAGGRAISGEQYF.

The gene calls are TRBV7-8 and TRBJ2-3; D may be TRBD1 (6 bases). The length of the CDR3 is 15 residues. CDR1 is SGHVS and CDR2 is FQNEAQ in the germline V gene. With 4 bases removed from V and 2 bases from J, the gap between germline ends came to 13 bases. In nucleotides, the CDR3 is TGTGCCAGCAGCTCCTCAGGGGCCCCCACAGATACGCAGTATTTT. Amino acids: CASSSSGAPTDTQYF. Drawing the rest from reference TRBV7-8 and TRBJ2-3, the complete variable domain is GAGVSQSPRYKVAKRGQDVALRCDPISGHVSLFWYQQALGQGPEFLTYFQNEAQLDKSGLPSDRFFAERPEGSVSTLKIQRTQQEDSAVYLCASSSSGAPTDTQYFGPGTRLTVL.

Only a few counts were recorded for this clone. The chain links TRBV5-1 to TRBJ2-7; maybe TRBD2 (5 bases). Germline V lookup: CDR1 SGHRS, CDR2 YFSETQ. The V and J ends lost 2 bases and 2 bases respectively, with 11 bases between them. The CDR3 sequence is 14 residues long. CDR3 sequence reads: CASSFREHAYEQYF. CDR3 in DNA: TGCGCCAGCAGCTTTCGGGAACATGCCTACGAGCAGTACTTC.

This CDR3 is CSVTGTANTEAFF. CDR3 bases: TGCAGCGTTACCGGGACAGCAAACACTGAAGCTTTCTTT. The chain uses TRBV29-1 and TRBJ1-1; 7 bases align to TRBD1. Per germline, CDR1 SQVTM and CDR2 ANQGSEA. With V trimmed by 5 bases and J by 2 bases, 5 bases remained unmatched. The CDR3 sequence is 13 residues long.

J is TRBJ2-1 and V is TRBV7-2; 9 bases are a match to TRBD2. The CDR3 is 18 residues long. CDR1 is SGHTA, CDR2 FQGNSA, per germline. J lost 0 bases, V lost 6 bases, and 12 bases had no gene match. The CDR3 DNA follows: TGTGCCAGCAGAGGTCTAGCGGGAACTCCCAGCTCCTACAATGAGCAGTTCTTC. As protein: CASRGLAGTPSSYNEQFF.

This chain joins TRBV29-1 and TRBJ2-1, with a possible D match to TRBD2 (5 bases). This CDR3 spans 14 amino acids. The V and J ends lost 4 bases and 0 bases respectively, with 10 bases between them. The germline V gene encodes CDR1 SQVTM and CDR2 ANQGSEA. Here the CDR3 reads CSVAGVSSYNEQFF. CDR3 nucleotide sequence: TGCAGCGTTGCCGGGGTCAGCTCCTACAATGAGCAGTTCTTC.

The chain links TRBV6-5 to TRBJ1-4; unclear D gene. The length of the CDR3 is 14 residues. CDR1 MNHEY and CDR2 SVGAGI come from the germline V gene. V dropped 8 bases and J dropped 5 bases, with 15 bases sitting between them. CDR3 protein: CASGKYSTNEKLFF. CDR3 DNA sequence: TGTGCCAGCGGCAAGTACAGTACCAATGAAAAACTGTTTTTT.

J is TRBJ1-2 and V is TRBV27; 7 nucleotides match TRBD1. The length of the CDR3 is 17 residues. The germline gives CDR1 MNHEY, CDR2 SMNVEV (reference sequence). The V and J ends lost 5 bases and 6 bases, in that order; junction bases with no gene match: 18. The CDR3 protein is CASSGVKGQAQLDGYTF. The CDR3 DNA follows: TGTGCCAGCAGTGGAGTAAAAGGACAGGCCCAGCTCGATGGCTACACCTTC.

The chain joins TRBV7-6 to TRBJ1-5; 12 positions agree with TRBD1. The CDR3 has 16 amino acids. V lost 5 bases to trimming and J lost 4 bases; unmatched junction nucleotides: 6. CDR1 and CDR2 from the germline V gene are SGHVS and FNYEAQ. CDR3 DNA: TGTGCCAGCAGCCTGGGACAGGGGGCTCCAAATCAGCCCCAGCATTTT. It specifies CASSLGQGAPNQPQHF.

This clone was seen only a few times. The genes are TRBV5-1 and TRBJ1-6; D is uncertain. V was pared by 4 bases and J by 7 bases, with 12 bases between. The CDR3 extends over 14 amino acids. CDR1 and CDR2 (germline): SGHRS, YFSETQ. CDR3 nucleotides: TGCGCCAGCAGCCCACAGCCGGGGAATTCACCCCTCCACTTT. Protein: CASSPQPGNSPLHF.

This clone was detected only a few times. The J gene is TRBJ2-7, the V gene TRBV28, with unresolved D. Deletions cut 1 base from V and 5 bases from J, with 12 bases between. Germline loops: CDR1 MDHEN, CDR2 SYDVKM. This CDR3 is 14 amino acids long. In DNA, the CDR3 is TGTGCCAGCAGTTTATTAGCTGGGTTAGACGAGCAGTACTTC. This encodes CASSLLAGLDEQYF. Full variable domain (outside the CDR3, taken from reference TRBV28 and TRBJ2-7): DVKVTQSSRYLVKRTGEKVFLECVQDMDHENMFWYRQDPGLGLRLIYFSYDVKMKEKGDIPEGYSVSREKKERFSLILESASTNQTSMYLCASSLLAGLDEQYFGPGTRLTVT.

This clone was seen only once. CDR3 DNA sequence: TGTGCCAGCAGTCCCTCCATTGCTAGCGGGAGAGACAATGAGCAGTTCTTC. This sequence encodes CASSPSIASGRDNEQFF. This chain connects TRBV28 to TRBJ2-1; 10 nucleotides line up with TRBD2. J gave up 5 bases and V 5 bases, and 12 bases lay outside the gene matches. The CDR3 contains 17 residues. Germline loops: CDR1 MDHEN, CDR2 SYDVKM.

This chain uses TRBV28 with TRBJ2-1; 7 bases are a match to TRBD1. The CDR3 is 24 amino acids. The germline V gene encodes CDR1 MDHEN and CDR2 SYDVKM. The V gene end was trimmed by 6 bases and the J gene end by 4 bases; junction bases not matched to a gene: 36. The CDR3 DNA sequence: TGTGCCAGCAGCCCGAACCTACCCCCAATAGGGACAGCCACCCCCGTTGGGTTATACAATGAGCAGTTCTTC. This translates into CASSPNLPPIGTATPVGLYNEQFF.

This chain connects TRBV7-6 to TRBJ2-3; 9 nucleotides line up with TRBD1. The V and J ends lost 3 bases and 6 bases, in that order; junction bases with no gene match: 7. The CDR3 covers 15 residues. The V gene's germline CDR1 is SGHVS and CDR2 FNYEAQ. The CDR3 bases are TGTGCCAGCAGCTTGAAGGGACAGGGAAGTGATACGCAGTATTTT. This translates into CASSLKGQGSDTQYF.

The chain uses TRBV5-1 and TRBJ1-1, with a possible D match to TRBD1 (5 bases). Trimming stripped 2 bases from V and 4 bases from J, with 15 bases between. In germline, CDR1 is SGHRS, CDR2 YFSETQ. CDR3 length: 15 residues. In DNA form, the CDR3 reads TGCGCCAGCAGCTTTTTGGGGGGGATCGGCACTGAAGCTTTCTTT. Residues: CASSFLGGIGTEAFF.

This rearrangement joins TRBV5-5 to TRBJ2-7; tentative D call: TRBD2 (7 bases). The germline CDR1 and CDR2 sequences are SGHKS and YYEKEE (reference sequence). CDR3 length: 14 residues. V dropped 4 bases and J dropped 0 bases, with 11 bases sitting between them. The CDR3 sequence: CASSLGGASYEQYF. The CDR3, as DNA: TGTGCCAGCAGCCTTGGGGGGGCCTCCTACGAGCAGTACTTC.

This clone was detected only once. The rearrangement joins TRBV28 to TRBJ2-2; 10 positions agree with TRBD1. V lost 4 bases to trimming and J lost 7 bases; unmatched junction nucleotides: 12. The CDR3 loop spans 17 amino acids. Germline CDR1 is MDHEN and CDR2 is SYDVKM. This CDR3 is CASSYDGWDRGGGELFF. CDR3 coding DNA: TGTGCCAGCAGTTACGACGGTTGGGACAGGGGCGGCGGGGAGCTGTTTTTT.

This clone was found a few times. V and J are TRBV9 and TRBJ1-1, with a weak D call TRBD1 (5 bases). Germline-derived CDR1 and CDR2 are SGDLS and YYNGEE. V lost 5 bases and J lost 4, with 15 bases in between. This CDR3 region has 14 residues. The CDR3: CASSLGGYGTEAFF. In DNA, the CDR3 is TGTGCCAGCAGTTTGGGGGGATACGGCACTGAAGCTTTCTTT. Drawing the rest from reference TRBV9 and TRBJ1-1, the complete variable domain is DSGVTQTPKHLITATGQRVTLRCSPRSGDLSVYWYQQSLDQGLQFLIQYYNGEERAKGNILERFSAQQFPDLHSELNLSSLELGDSALYFCASSLGGYGTEAFFGQGTRLTVV.

The DNA for the CDR3 is TGTGCCAGCTCACCACCCGGTTTACAGGGTTCTTATGGCTACACCTTC. Residues: CASSPPGLQGSYGYTF. The V gene is TRBV18, the J gene TRBJ1-2, with D tentatively TRBD1 (6 bases). The length of the CDR3 is 16 residues. CDR1 is KGHSH and CDR2 is LQKENI in the germline V gene. Trimming took off 0 bases at V and 5 bases at J, with 16 bases between the two ends.

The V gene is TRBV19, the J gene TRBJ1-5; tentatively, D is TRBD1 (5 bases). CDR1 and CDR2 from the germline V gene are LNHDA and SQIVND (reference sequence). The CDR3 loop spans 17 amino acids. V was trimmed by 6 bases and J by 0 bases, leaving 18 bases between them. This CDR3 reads CASSGGGALYSNQPQHF. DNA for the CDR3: TGTGCCAGTAGCGGGGGAGGAGCCCTATATAGCAATCAGCCCCAGCATTTT. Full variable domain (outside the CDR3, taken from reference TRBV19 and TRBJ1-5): DGGITQSPKYLFRKEGQNVTLSCEQNLNHDAMYWYRQDPGQGLRLIYYSQIVNDFQKGDIAEGYSVSREKKESFPLTVTSAQKNPTAFYLCASSGGGALYSNQPQHFGDGTRLSIL.

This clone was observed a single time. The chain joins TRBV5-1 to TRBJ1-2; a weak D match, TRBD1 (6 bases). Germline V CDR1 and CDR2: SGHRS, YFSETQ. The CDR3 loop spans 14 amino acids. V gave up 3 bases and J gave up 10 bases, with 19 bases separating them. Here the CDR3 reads CASSSRDTLFDYTF. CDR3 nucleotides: TGCGCCAGCAGCTCCCGGGACACCCTTTTCGACTACACCTTC.

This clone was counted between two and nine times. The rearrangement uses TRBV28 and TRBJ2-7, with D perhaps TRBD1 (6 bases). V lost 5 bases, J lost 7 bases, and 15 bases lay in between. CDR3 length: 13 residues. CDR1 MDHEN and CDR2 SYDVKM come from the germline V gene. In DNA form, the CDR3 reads TGTGCCAGCAGTCCCTGGACAGTCGGGGAGCAGTACTTC. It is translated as CASSPWTVGEQYF.

Here the CDR3 reads CASSFGQGYEQYF. In DNA form, the CDR3 reads TGTGCCAGCAGTTTCGGACAGGGCTACGAGCAGTACTTC. This sequence joins TRBV12-3 or TRBV12-4 and TRBJ2-7; 8 bases agree with TRBD1. The CDR3 spans 13 residues. J lost 3 bases, V lost 3 bases, and 1 base had no gene match.

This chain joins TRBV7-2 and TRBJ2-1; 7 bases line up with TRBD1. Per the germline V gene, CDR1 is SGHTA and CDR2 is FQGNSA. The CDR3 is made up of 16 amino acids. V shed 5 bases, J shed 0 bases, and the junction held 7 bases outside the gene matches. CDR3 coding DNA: TGTGCCAGCAGCCCCGGGACAGATCGCTCCTACAATGAGCAGTTCTTC. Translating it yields CASSPGTDRSYNEQFF. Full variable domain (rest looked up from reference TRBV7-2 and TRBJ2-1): GAGVSQSPSNKVTEKGKDVELRCDPISGHTALYWYRQSLGQGLEFLIYFQGNSAPDKSGLPSDRFSAERTGGSVSTLTIQRTQQEDSAVYLCASSPGTDRSYNEQFFGPGTRLTVL.

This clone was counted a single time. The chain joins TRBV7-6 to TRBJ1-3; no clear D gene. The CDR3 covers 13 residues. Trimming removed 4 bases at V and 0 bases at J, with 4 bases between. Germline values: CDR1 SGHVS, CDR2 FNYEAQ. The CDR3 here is CASSSSSGNTIYF. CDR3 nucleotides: TGTGCCAGCAGCTCGAGCTCTGGAAACACCATATATTTT.

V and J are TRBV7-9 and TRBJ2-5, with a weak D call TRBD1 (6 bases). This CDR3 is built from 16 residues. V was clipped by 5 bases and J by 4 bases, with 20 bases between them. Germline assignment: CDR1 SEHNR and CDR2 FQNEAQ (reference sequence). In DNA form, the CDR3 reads TGTGCCAGCAGCCACACCAGGGGATTGGTCGGAGAGACCCAGTACTTC. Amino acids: CASSHTRGLVGETQYF.

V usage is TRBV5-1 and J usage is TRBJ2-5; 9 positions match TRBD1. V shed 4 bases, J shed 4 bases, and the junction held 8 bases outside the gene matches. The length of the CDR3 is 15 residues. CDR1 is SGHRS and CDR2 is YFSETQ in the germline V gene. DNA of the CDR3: TGCGCCAGCAGCCCAGGGACAGGGTATGCAGAGACCCAGTACTTC. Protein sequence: CASSPGTGYAETQYF.

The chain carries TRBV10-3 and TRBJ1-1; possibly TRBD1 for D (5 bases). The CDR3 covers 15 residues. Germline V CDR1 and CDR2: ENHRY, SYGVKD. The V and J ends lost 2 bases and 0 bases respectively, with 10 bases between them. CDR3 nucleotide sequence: TGTGCCATCAGTGAGCAGACAGACCTGAACACTGAAGCTTTCTTT. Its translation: CAISEQTDLNTEAFF.

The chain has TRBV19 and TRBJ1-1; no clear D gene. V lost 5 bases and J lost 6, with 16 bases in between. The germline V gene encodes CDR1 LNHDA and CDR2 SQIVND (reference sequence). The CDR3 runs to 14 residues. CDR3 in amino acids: CASSEGSKPSEAFF. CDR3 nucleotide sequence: TGTGCCAGTAGTGAGGGCTCGAAGCCCTCTGAAGCTTTCTTT.